The present entry profiles one T cell receptor (beta chain) with its context. Germline values: CDR1 SGHNT, CDR2 YYREEE (reference sequence). The length of the CDR3 is 16 residues. J was trimmed by 0 bases and V by 4 bases; bases with no gene match: 4. The repertoire was sequenced with immunoSEQ multiplex PCR; TCRdb's copy has only in-frame clones and lacks some. The profile shows 2.3 million or so clones, 93% of them singletons. The sample is drawn from a study of shared clonotypes between healthy human individuals. Sequenced input: naive CD4+ T cells from PBMCs. Subset defined: CD45RA+ positively selected. The TCR sequence derives from a man younger than 35 in good health. Some clones in this sample may be carry-over from other donors' samples. This chain links TRBV5-4 with TRBJ2-3; 11 nucleotides match TRBD2. The CDR3 reads CASSPGLAVSTDTQYF. The CDR3 coding sequence is TGTGCCAGCAGCCCGGGACTAGCGGTTAGCACAGATACGCAGTATTTT. The whole variable domain, filled in from reference TRBV5-4 and TRBJ2-3, reads ETGVTQSPTHLIKTRGQQVTLRCSSQSGHNTVSWYQQALGQGPQFIFQYYREEENGRGNFPPRFSGLQFPNYSSELNVNALELDDSALYLCASSPGLAVSTDTQYFGPGTRLTVL.